The 6 T cell receptor beta chains reported below all come from one sample, sequenced in a study of T-cell memory formation after mild COVID-19. TCRdb called the 5' RACE reads again in MiXCR, with one record for every CDR3 protein. The sample consists of about 350,000 distinct CDR3 sequences, roughly an eighth of them appearing once. Material: PBMCs or a T cell subset sorted from them (not recorded which). All receptors derive from a young man who had mild COVID-19 (a few samples of this study predate the infection). Cell type and time point are not known.

In this sample, this clonotype turned up a few times. The V call is TRBV30, the J call TRBJ1-1; D is uncertain. This CDR3 is built from 15 residues. The germline V and J ends were trimmed by 0 bases and 4 bases, with 15 bases remaining between them. Germline CDR1 is GTSNPN and CDR2 is SVGIG (reference sequence). Here the CDR3 DNA reads TGTGCCTGGAGTGTACCGAGCTCTTGGGGCACTGAAGCTTTCTTT. Residues: CAWSVPSSWGTEAFF.

This clonotype was counted a few times. Germline and junction disagree at one end, which may indicate a read error. The CDR3 sequence: CASSPGFQETQYF. In DNA form, the CDR3 reads TGTGCCAGCTCACCGGGATTCCAAGAGACCCAGTACTTC. The V and J genes are TRBV5-1 and TRBJ2-5; D might be TRBD2 (5 bases). The CDR3 consists of 13 residues. Per germline, CDR1 SGHRS and CDR2 YFSETQ. The whole variable domain, filled in from reference TRBV5-1 and TRBJ2-5, reads KAGVTQTPRYLIKTRGQQVTLSCSPISGHRSVSWYQQTPGQGLQFLFEYFSETQRNKGNFPGRFSGRQFSNSRSEMNVSTLELGDSALYLCASSPGFQETQYFGPGTRLLVL.

V is TRBV9 and J is TRBJ2-5; TRBD2 is a possible D gene (6 bases). Germline lookup yields CDR1 SGDLS and CDR2 YYNGEE. The CDR3 consists of 16 residues. The V end lost 0 bases, the J end lost 2 bases, and 14 bases lay between the germline ends. In nucleotides, the CDR3 is TGTGCCAGCAGCGTAGCTGGGGAGGCAGCTCAAGAGACCCAGTACTTC. The encoded protein is CASSVAGEAAQETQYF.

This clonotype occurred a few times. V and J are TRBV12-3 or TRBV12-4 and TRBJ2-1; 13 nucleotides align to TRBD2. The CDR3 covers 16 residues. V lost 7 bases, J lost 0 bases, and 3 bases stayed unmatched. The chain's CDR3 is CASTRTSGGSYNEQFF. The CDR3 region has the DNA TGTGCCAGCACTCGGACTAGCGGGGGCTCCTACAATGAGCAGTTCTTC.

V gene TRBV6-1 combines with J gene TRBJ2-7, with 7 positions matching TRBD2. Germline CDR1 and CDR2: MNHNS and SASEGT. This CDR3 has 15 amino acids. Unmatched junction bases numbered 8, after V lost 4 bases and J lost 2 bases. CDR3 protein: CASSVGRTSAYEQYV. Written as DNA, the CDR3 is TGTGCCAGCAGTGTCGGGAGGACATCCGCCTACGAGCAGTACGTC.

This clonotype was seen ten or more times. V usage is TRBV12-3 or TRBV12-4 and J usage is TRBJ2-2, with D perhaps matching TRBD2 (6 bases). V was trimmed by 7 bases and J by 6 bases, leaving 15 bases between them. The CDR3 is 14 residues long. The CDR3: CASTPSRRAGELFF. The CDR3 nucleotides are TGTGCCAGCACCCCGAGCAGGAGGGCCGGGGAGCTGTTTTTT.